These 11 T cell receptor beta chains originate from one sample sequenced in a study of shared clonotypes between healthy human individuals. Produced via immunoSEQ multiplex PCR; TCRdb's table is partial and in-frame only. The sample includes roughly 640,000 clones, roughly 97% seen only once; the top ten take roughly 0.055%. Sequenced material: naive CD4+ T cells sorted from blood. Subset specified: CD45RA+ positively selected. The receptors were sampled from a woman between 25 and 40 years old in good health.

The chain has TRBV11-3 and TRBJ2-7; 7 nucleotides align to TRBD2. J lost 2 bases, V lost 0 bases, and 4 bases had no gene match. The CDR3 length is 15 residues. CDR1 SGHNT and CDR2 YENEEA come from the germline V gene. CDR3 loop: CASSLDSSGTYEQYF. The CDR3 DNA reads as TGTGCCAGCAGCTTAGATTCAAGCGGGACCTACGAGCAGTACTTC.

This clone was seen only once. The chain is built from TRBV11-2 and TRBJ1-4; no reliable D call. The CDR3 is 12 residues long. V shed 1 base and J shed 8 bases, with 5 bases lying between them. Germline CDR1 SGHAT, CDR2 FQNNGV. The DNA of the CDR3 is TGTGCCAGCAGCTTAGTAGGGGAAAAACTGTTTTTT. It codes for CASSLVGEKLFF.

The gene calls are TRBV5-1 and TRBJ2-7, with D possibly TRBD2 on 5 matching bases. V lost 3 bases and J 3 bases, leaving 19 bases between the germline ends. Germline assignment: CDR1 SGHRS and CDR2 YFSETQ. CDR3 size: 16 residues. CDR3 nucleotide sequence: TGCGCCAGCAGCTCCTCTCCCCGGGAAAAAGTCTACGAGCAGTACTTC. Its translation: CASSSSPREKVYEQYF. Based on the CDR3 plus reference TRBV5-1 and TRBJ2-7, the full variable domain is KAGVTQTPRYLIKTRGQQVTLSCSPISGHRSVSWYQQTPGQGLQFLFEYFSETQRNKGNFPGRFSGRQFSNSRSEMNVSTLELGDSALYLCASSSSPREKVYEQYFGPGTRLTVT.

The chain combines TRBV28 with TRBJ1-1, with D possibly TRBD1 on 6 matching bases. The CDR3 contains 12 residues. CDR1 MDHEN and CDR2 SYDVKM come from the germline V gene. V was pared by 3 bases and J by 10 bases, with 12 bases between. CDR3 nucleotide sequence: TGTGCCAGCAGTTTGGGGGGGCGCGTAGCTTTCTTT. Amino acid sequence: CASSLGGRVAFF.

The chain's CDR3 is CASSLVYDYLTPGGYTF. The DNA for the CDR3 is TGTGCCAGCAGCTTAGTGTACGATTACCTTACTCCCGGGGGCTACACCTTC. The chain is built from TRBV7-9 and TRBJ1-2; D is ambiguous. V was pared by 1 base and J by 8 bases, with 23 bases between. Germline CDR1 reads SEHNR; CDR2 reads FQNEAQ (reference sequence). This CDR3 contains 17 residues.

This rearrangement joins TRBV5-1 to TRBJ1-5; no firm D call. V dropped 1 base and J dropped 3 bases, with 14 bases sitting between them. Germline V lookup: CDR1 SGHRS, CDR2 YFSETQ. CDR3 length: 16 amino acids. CDR3 protein: CASSLHGPSSNQPQHF. CDR3 bases: TGCGCCAGCAGCTTGCATGGGCCAAGCTCCAATCAGCCCCAGCATTTT.

The V call is TRBV28, the J call TRBJ2-1, with TRBD2 matching 9 bases. Per the germline V gene, CDR1 is MDHEN and CDR2 is SYDVKM. V dropped 6 bases and J dropped 8; count of bases not matched to a gene: 11. This CDR3 spans 15 amino acids. The CDR3 DNA is TGTGCCAGCAGCATTAGCGGGAGAGCTCTCGATGAGCAGTTCTTC. This encodes CASSISGRALDEQFF.

The chain has TRBV5-1 and TRBJ1-2, with TRBD1 identical over 9 bases. The length of the CDR3 is 14 residues. V was clipped by 4 bases and J by 6 bases; unmatched bases: 7. CDR1 is SGHRS, CDR2 YFSETQ, per germline. CDR3 coding DNA: TGCGCCAGCAGCCCAGGACAGGGGAGGGATGGCTACACCTTC. The encoded protein is CASSPGQGRDGYTF.

The chain couples TRBV11-2 to TRBJ1-3, with D perhaps matching TRBD1 (5 bases). The CDR3 runs to 16 residues. Per germline, CDR1 SGHAT and CDR2 FQNNGV. Trimming removed 1 base at V and 0 bases at J, with 10 bases between. CDR3 in DNA: TGTGCCAGCAGCTTAGTTCGGGGACCCTCTGGAAACACCATATATTTT. It specifies CASSLVRGPSGNTIYF.

V is TRBV5-1 and J is TRBJ2-7; D is tentatively TRBD1 or TRBD2 (5 bases each). This CDR3 has 16 residues. V shed 0 bases and J shed 0 bases, with 13 bases lying between them. The germline gives CDR1 SGHRS, CDR2 YFSETQ. In DNA, the CDR3 is TGCGCCAGCAGCTTGGCCCCCGGGGCCATCTCCTACGAGCAGTACTTC. Amino acids: CASSLAPGAISYEQYF.

J is TRBJ2-3 and V is TRBV28; D call uncertain. V lost 4 bases, J lost 2 bases, and 19 bases lay in between. Looked up from germline, CDR1 is MDHEN and CDR2 is SYDVKM. The CDR3 totals 17 residues. The CDR3 sequence is CASSYTNLTPSTDTQYF. DNA of the CDR3: TGTGCCAGCAGTTATACGAACTTGACGCCTTCCACAGATACGCAGTATTTT.